Below are 21 T cell receptor beta chains sequenced from a single sample in a study of neoadjuvant anti-PD-1 for oral cavity cancer. TCRdb's copy holds only in-frame clones and misses some; the assay was immunoSEQ multiplex PCR. Found here are fewer than 20,000 clones, about 65% of them singletons; the top ten hold 2.7%. The material sequenced was PBMCs, taken before nivolumab (anti-PD-1) treatment. The source of these receptors is a person aged 35-79 years with oral cavity squamous cell carcinoma.

This chain connects TRBV7-6 to TRBJ2-5; 12 nucleotides agree with TRBD1. CDR3 length: 15 residues. The germline CDR1 and CDR2 sequences are SGHVS and FNYEAQ. V shed 5 bases and J 5 bases; nucleotides not matched to a gene: 6. The CDR3 here is CASSQGQGAWETQYF. Here the CDR3 DNA reads TGTGCCAGCAGCCAGGGACAGGGGGCGTGGGAGACCCAGTACTTC.

In its sample, this clone was seen once. The chain is built from TRBV5-1 and TRBJ2-1, with D possibly being TRBD1 (6 bases). V lost 6 bases and J lost 4, with 17 bases in between. The germline V gene has CDR1 SGHRS and CDR2 YFSETQ. This CDR3 contains 15 residues. The CDR3 loop reads CASTTAGTTYNEQFF. The CDR3 nucleotides are TGCGCCAGCACCACCGCCGGGACAACTTACAATGAGCAGTTCTTC.

CDR3 loop: CASSHTGTQYEQYF. CDR3 nucleotide sequence: TGTGCCAGCAGCCATACCGGGACACAATACGAGCAGTACTTC. J is TRBJ2-7 and V is TRBV14, with a weak D call TRBD1 (6 bases). The CDR3 runs to 14 residues. Trimming cost V 3 bases and J 4 bases, with 13 bases left between them. Germline V gene lookup returns CDR1 SGHDN and CDR2 FVKESK.

The chain combines TRBV30 with TRBJ1-2; TRBD1 aligns across 7 bases. Trimming removed 6 bases from V and 7 bases from J; junction bases left unmatched: 11. The germline gives CDR1 GTSNPN, CDR2 SVGIG (reference sequence). The CDR3 runs 13 residues. CDR3 region: CACFDRARIGYTF. CDR3 bases: TGTGCCTGTTTTGACAGGGCAAGAATTGGCTACACCTTC.

This clone was detected once. The J gene is TRBJ2-7, the V gene TRBV4-1; D remains unclear. V gave up 2 bases and J gave up 0 bases, with 11 bases separating them. This CDR3 comprises 15 residues. Germline assignment: CDR1 MGHRA and CDR2 YSYEKL. The CDR3 protein is CASSQSTPSSYEQYF. The CDR3 DNA is TGCGCCAGCAGCCAATCGACCCCAAGCTCCTACGAGCAGTACTTC.

The chain employs TRBV11-2 and TRBJ1-1; D remains unclear. V was pared by 1 base and J by 1 base, with 4 bases between. The CDR3 has 13 residues. The germline gives CDR1 SGHAT, CDR2 FQNNGV. CDR3 in amino acids: CASSLVRNTEAFF. The CDR3 DNA reads TGTGCCAGCAGCTTAGTCAGGAACACTGAAGCTTTCTTT. Full variable domain (missing parts from reference TRBV11-2 and TRBJ1-1): EAGVAQSPRYKIIEKRQSVAFWCNPISGHATLYWYQQILGQGPKLLIQFQNNGVVDDSQLPKDRFSAERLKGVDSTLKIQPAKLEDSAVYLCASSLVRNTEAFFGQGTRLTVV.

V usage is TRBV7-6 and J usage is TRBJ1-5; TRBD1 matches 7 bases. Trimming cost V 0 bases and J 6 bases; bases outside gene matches: 5. The CDR3 length is 15 residues. CDR1 SGHVS and CDR2 FNYEAQ come from the germline V gene. The CDR3, as DNA: TGTGCCAGCAGCTTAGCGACAGGGATGGGTCAGCCCCAGCATTTT. Protein sequence: CASSLATGMGQPQHF.

The gene calls are TRBV30 and TRBJ1-4; 8 bases are a match to TRBD1. The V gene end was trimmed by 0 bases and the J gene end by 1 base; junction bases not matched to a gene: 4. The germline CDR1 and CDR2 sequences are GTSNPN and SVGIG (reference sequence). CDR3 length equals 16 residues. CDR3 in amino acids: CAWSVQGGRTNEKLFF. CDR3 in DNA: TGTGCCTGGAGTGTACAGGGGGGAAGAACTAATGAAAAACTGTTTTTT.

This clone was observed a handful of times. V and J are TRBV4-1 and TRBJ2-7, with 8 bases matching TRBD1. Germline-derived CDR1 and CDR2 are MGHRA and YSYEKL. This CDR3 contains 15 residues. V shed 0 bases, J shed 9 bases, and the junction held 10 bases outside the gene matches. The CDR3, as DNA: TGCGCCAGCAGCCAAGATCAGGGGGCGGTAAGTCGGCAGTACTTC. Its translation: CASSQDQGAVSRQYF.

The chain combines TRBV5-1 with TRBJ1-2; no firm D call. CDR1 and CDR2 (germline): SGHRS, YFSETQ. CDR3 size: 13 residues. Trimming shortened V by 0 bases and J by 2 bases, and 5 bases separated the two germline ends. DNA of the CDR3: TGCGCCAGCAGCTTGGGAGGGAACTATGGCTACACCTTC. Translating gives CASSLGGNYGYTF.

V and J are TRBV28 and TRBJ2-7; D may be TRBD1 (5 bases). The CDR3 is made up of 13 amino acids. Trimming took off 8 bases at V and 2 bases at J, with 13 bases between the two ends. Germline V lookup: CDR1 MDHEN, CDR2 SYDVKM. The CDR3 DNA reads as TGTGCCAGCGGGTCGACAGTTCCCTACGAGCAGTACTTC. Translating gives CASGSTVPYEQYF.

The V call is TRBV19, the J call TRBJ1-2, with TRBD1 identical over 8 bases. Germline CDR1 and CDR2: LNHDA and SQIVND (reference sequence). The V gene end was trimmed by 3 bases and the J gene end by 4 bases; junction bases not matched to a gene: 16. This CDR3 has 18 amino acids. The DNA of the CDR3 is TGTGCCAGTAGTATCGATAACAGGGGGACTAAAAACCTCTATGGCTACACCTTC. Protein: CASSIDNRGTKNLYGYTF.

This clone appeared a few times. V gene TRBV4-1 combines with J gene TRBJ2-7; 8 nucleotides agree with TRBD1. The CDR3 is made up of 14 amino acids. The germline CDR1 and CDR2 sequences are MGHRA and YSYEKL. J gave up 4 bases and V 4 bases, and 6 bases lay outside the gene matches. CDR3 sequence reads: CASSPGTGLYEQYF. DNA for the CDR3: TGCGCCAGCAGCCCCGGGACAGGACTTTACGAGCAGTACTTC.

This clone showed up just once. V and J are TRBV29-1 and TRBJ1-4; 9 nucleotides line up with TRBD1. CDR3 length: 13 residues. J was trimmed by 8 bases and V by 7 bases; bases with no gene match: 8. Per the germline V gene, CDR1 is SQVTM and CDR2 is ANQGSEA. The CDR3 protein is CSASTGGEEKLFF. The CDR3 region has the DNA TGCAGCGCCTCGACAGGGGGAGAAGAAAAACTGTTTTTT.

V gene TRBV5-4 combines with J gene TRBJ1-4; D not certain. Germline CDR1 SGHNT, CDR2 YYREEE (reference sequence). V lost 1 base and J 4 bases, leaving 11 bases between the germline ends. The CDR3 length is 15 residues. The CDR3 region has the DNA TGTGCCAGCAGCTTGCGTGGGCGGGATAATGAAAAACTGTTTTTT. This sequence encodes CASSLRGRDNEKLFF. The entire variable domain, with the rest obtained from reference TRBV5-4 and TRBJ1-4, is as follows: ETGVTQSPTHLIKTRGQQVTLRCSSQSGHNTVSWYQQALGQGPQFIFQYYREEENGRGNFPPRFSGLQFPNYSSELNVNALELDDSALYLCASSLRGRDNEKLFFGSGTQLSVL.

The chain uses TRBV19 and TRBJ2-7; D call uncertain. The germline CDR1 and CDR2 sequences are LNHDA and SQIVND (reference sequence). V gave up 5 bases and J gave up 2 bases, with 19 bases separating them. The CDR3 spans 16 residues. CDR3 sequence: CASSAQPPHGPYEQYF. For the CDR3, the DNA is TGTGCCAGTAGTGCCCAGCCACCGCACGGGCCCTACGAGCAGTACTTC.

This sequence joins TRBV28 and TRBJ2-3; 10 nucleotides match TRBD2. This CDR3 spans 16 amino acids. Germline assignment: CDR1 MDHEN and CDR2 SYDVKM. The junction had 11 bases not matched to a gene; V was cut back by 8 bases and J by 3 bases. CDR3 protein: CASSGSGTSVTDTQYF. CDR3 DNA sequence: TGTGCCAGCTCCGGATCCGGGACTAGCGTTACAGATACGCAGTATTTT.

The chain employs TRBV10-3 and TRBJ1-1; TRBD1 might be the D (6 bases). Per the germline V gene, CDR1 is ENHRY and CDR2 is SYGVKD. V was trimmed by 2 bases and J by 5 bases, leaving 15 bases between them. This CDR3 is 15 amino acids long. CDR3 sequence: CAISEDRGQRTEAFF. The CDR3 DNA follows: TGTGCCATCAGTGAGGATAGAGGACAGAGGACTGAAGCTTTCTTT.

The chain employs TRBV6-6 and TRBJ1-2; no reliable D call. The CDR3 spans 14 residues. Trimming stripped 0 bases from V and 8 bases from J, with 13 bases between. Germline loops: CDR1 MNHNY, CDR2 SVGAGI (reference sequence). The CDR3 reads CASSYSTDNRGYTF. The DNA for the CDR3 is TGTGCCAGCAGTTACTCGACCGACAACCGGGGCTACACCTTC.

The V gene is TRBV10-3, the J gene TRBJ2-1; the match to TRBD2 covers 8 bases. Trimming cost V 8 bases and J 5 bases; bases outside gene matches: 11. This CDR3 contains 15 residues. Germline V lookup: CDR1 ENHRY, CDR2 SYGVKD. CDR3 coding DNA: TGTGCCATCGGGGAGGGAACTAGCGGCCACAATGAGCAGTTCTTC. Its protein product is CAIGEGTSGHNEQFF.

The chain combines TRBV5-1 with TRBJ1-2, with unresolved D. The germline V gene encodes CDR1 SGHRS and CDR2 YFSETQ. V gave up 0 bases and J gave up 2 bases, with 8 bases separating them. The CDR3 loop spans 14 amino acids. As DNA, the CDR3 is TGCGCCAGCAGCTTGGCGGGGATGAACTATGGCTACACCTTC. It codes for CASSLAGMNYGYTF. Supplemented by reference TRBV5-1 and TRBJ1-2, the full variable domain reads KAGVTQTPRYLIKTRGQQVTLSCSPISGHRSVSWYQQTPGQGLQFLFEYFSETQRNKGNFPGRFSGRQFSNSRSEMNVSTLELGDSALYLCASSLAGMNYGYTFGSGTRLTVV.